This T cell receptor (beta chain) was observed in a study of radiotherapy plus CTLA-4 blockade in lung cancer. Trimming left V 7 bases short and J 4 bases short, with 11 bases between. The CDR3 has 12 residues. CDR1 is SQVTM and CDR2 is ANQGSEA in the germline V gene. Study-level points and caveats: Expansion of tumor-derived TCR clones was observed in blood after radiotherapy plus ipilimumab.

Method: immunoSEQ multiplex PCR; TCRdb's copy keeps in-frame clones and lacks some. Of about 49,000 clones listed, approximately 84% are singletons. In the case of this clone: The target antigen is unknown.

Sequencing used peripheral blood, obtained from a patient treated with radiotherapy plus ipilimumab. This chain uses TRBV29-1 with TRBJ2-1; D possibly corresponds to TRBD2 (6 bases). The TCR sequence derives from a human donor with non-small cell lung cancer whose response to radiotherapy plus ipilimumab could not be evaluated. The CDR3 sequence is CSAGSSYNEQFF. CDR3 nucleotide sequence: TGCAGCGCCGGGAGCAGTTACAATGAGCAGTTCTTC.